Below, 10 T cell receptor beta chains from the same sample are listed, as sequenced in a study of cytomegalovirus exposure and HLA in healthy donors. The PCR had 60 Vbeta and 13 Jbeta primers. Repertoires were generated with immunoSEQ multiplex PCR, while TCRdb's copy carries only in-frame clones and drops some. The data contain about 110,000 clones, around 83% of them seen just once; the ten biggest clones take up more than 20%. Sequenced input: PBMCs. All receptors derive from a man younger than 40 in good health and CMV-seropositive.

J is TRBJ1-3 and V is TRBV28; D is unclear. The CDR3 runs to 14 residues. V lost 4 bases to trimming and J lost 10 bases, with 17 bases between them. Germline assignment: CDR1 MDHEN and CDR2 SYDVKM. Here the CDR3 DNA reads TGTGCCAGCAGTTATGGCAGCTCTGGAGGGACCATATATTTT. It is translated as CASSYGSSGGTIYF.

This clone showed up just a few times. The chain joins TRBV4-1 to TRBJ1-1; D uncertain. V dropped 0 bases and J dropped 8 bases, with 10 bases sitting between them. CDR1 and CDR2 (germline): MGHRA, YSYEKL. The CDR3 has 13 amino acids. CDR3 in amino acids: CASSQELAGEAFF. CDR3 nucleotide sequence: TGCGCCAGCAGCCAAGAATTGGCGGGGGAAGCTTTCTTT.

The CDR3 sequence: CASSVGTFYNEQFF. For the CDR3, the DNA is TGTGCCAGCAGCGTAGGAACATTCTACAATGAGCAGTTCTTC. V gene TRBV9 combines with J gene TRBJ2-1; D gene uncertain. Germline V gene sequence: CDR1 SGDLS, CDR2 YYNGEE. Between the trimmed V and J ends, which lost 0 bases and 3 bases, there was a span of 7 bases. This CDR3 contains 14 residues.

The chain has TRBV6-5 and TRBJ2-1, with D perhaps TRBD1 (6 bases). Trimming took 5 bases from V and 2 from J, leaving 10 bases between them. CDR1 is MNHEY and CDR2 is SVGAGI in the germline V gene. The CDR3 is 14 residues long. Here the CDR3 reads CASSRGSAYNEQFF. The CDR3 DNA sequence: TGTGCCAGCAGTAGGGGGTCGGCCTACAATGAGCAGTTCTTC.

V gene TRBV9 combines with J gene TRBJ1-2, with TRBD1 matching 7 bases. After removal of 4 bases from V and 4 bases from J, the junction contained 4 bases not matched to a gene. Germline CDR1 and CDR2: SGDLS and YYNGEE. This CDR3 has 13 residues. CDR3 coding DNA: TGTGCCAGCAGCCGACAGGGCCCCTATGGCTACACCTTC. Translating gives CASSRQGPYGYTF. The full variable domain, rest sourced from reference TRBV9 and TRBJ1-2, is DSGVTQTPKHLITATGQRVTLRCSPRSGDLSVYWYQQSLDQGLQFLIQYYNGEERAKGNILERFSAQQFPDLHSELNLSSLELGDSALYFCASSRQGPYGYTFGSGTRLTVV.

The chain employs TRBV5-4 and TRBJ1-2; unclear D gene. This CDR3 is built from 14 residues. Per germline, CDR1 SGHNT and CDR2 YYREEE (reference sequence). V lost 0 bases and J 4 bases, leaving 10 bases between the germline ends. The CDR3 protein is CASSLAARGYGYTF. The DNA for the CDR3 is TGTGCCAGCAGCTTGGCCGCCAGAGGCTATGGCTACACCTTC.

This rearrangement joins TRBV5-6 to TRBJ1-2; D unresolved. Germline assignment: CDR1 SGHDT and CDR2 YYEEEE. Trimming removed 1 base from V and 0 bases from J, with 10 bases in between. The CDR3 loop spans 15 amino acids. CDR3 DNA sequence: TGTGCCAGCAGCTTGAATATGGCAGCTAACTATGGCTACACCTTC. It encodes CASSLNMAANYGYTF.

The chain has TRBV2 and TRBJ2-5; tentatively, D is TRBD2 (5 bases). Trimming cost V 4 bases and J 4 bases, with 10 bases left between them. Germline V lookup: CDR1 SNHLY, CDR2 FYNNEI. This CDR3 is built from 13 residues. This CDR3 reads CASSGGWGETQYF. The DNA of the CDR3 is TGTGCCAGCAGTGGCGGGTGGGGAGAGACCCAGTACTTC.

The chain recombines TRBV9 with TRBJ2-7; D perhaps matches TRBD2 (6 bases). Germline V gene data show CDR1 as SGDLS and CDR2 as YYNGEE. V was trimmed by 4 bases and J by 4 bases, leaving 18 bases between them. The CDR3 consists of 15 residues. In DNA form, the CDR3 reads TGTGCCAGCAGCCCCTACCCCGGGACTCAGTACGAGCAGTACTTC. This codes for CASSPYPGTQYEQYF.

The chain joins TRBV6-1 to TRBJ2-2, with a possible D match to TRBD1 (6 bases). Germline V gives CDR1 MNHNS, CDR2 SASEGT. Trimming removed 9 bases from V and 8 bases from J, with 13 bases in between. This CDR3 is built from 12 residues. The CDR3 region is CASGHRAGELFF. The CDR3 DNA reads TGTGCCAGTGGGCACAGGGCGGGGGAGCTGTTTTTT.